These 6 T cell receptor beta chains originate from one sample sequenced in a study of radiotherapy plus CTLA-4 blockade in lung cancer. This table comes from immunoSEQ multiplex PCR, and its TCRdb copy is limited to in-frame clones, with some not included. The sample lists roughly 90,000 clones, around 84% occurring once. The sample here was peripheral blood, taken from a patient treated with radiotherapy plus ipilimumab. The receptor set was obtained from a human donor with non-small cell lung cancer that progressed on radiotherapy plus ipilimumab.

Only a few counts were recorded for this clone. The chain links TRBV5-6 to TRBJ2-7; D is uncertain. V lost 0 bases, J lost 0 bases, and 1 base lay in between. Germline CDR1 and CDR2: SGHDT and YYEEEE. The CDR3 is made up of 12 amino acids. CDR3 in amino acids: CASSLASYEQYF. The CDR3 DNA is TGTGCCAGCAGCTTGGCCTCCTACGAGCAGTACTTC.

The chain has TRBV2 and TRBJ2-7, with 7 bases matching TRBD2. Germline V gives CDR1 SNHLY, CDR2 FYNNEI. This CDR3 spans 13 amino acids. The V and J ends lost 5 bases and 5 bases, in that order; junction bases with no gene match: 6. The CDR3 loop is CASSYRTRDEQYV. The CDR3, as DNA: TGTGCCAGCAGTTACCGGACTAGAGACGAGCAGTACGTC.

On this clone: The same CDR3 is also encoded by other DNA sequences in this sample. V gene TRBV7-9 combines with J gene TRBJ2-7; no clear D. CDR1 and CDR2 from the germline V gene are SEHNR and FQNEAQ (reference sequence). V dropped 5 bases and J dropped 0 bases, with 11 bases sitting between them. This CDR3 is 14 amino acids long. CDR3 sequence: CASSHSGSSYEQYV. The CDR3 coding sequence is TGTGCCAGCAGCCACTCGGGCAGCTCCTACGAGCAGTACGTC.

V gene TRBV29-1 combines with J gene TRBJ2-2; D possibly corresponds to TRBD2 (5 bases). Trimming removed 2 bases at V and 7 bases at J, with 11 bases between. CDR1 is SQVTM and CDR2 is ANQGSEA in the germline V gene. This CDR3 contains 13 residues. CDR3 sequence (DNA): TGCAGCGTTGAAAGGCTAGCTGGCGGGGAGCTGTTTTTT. Protein: CSVERLAGGELFF.

The chain carries TRBV19 and TRBJ2-3; TRBD2 matches 11 bases. The V and J ends lost 0 bases and 6 bases, in that order; junction bases with no gene match: 5. This CDR3 contains 16 residues. CDR1 LNHDA and CDR2 SQIVND come from the germline V gene (reference sequence). The CDR3 bases are TGTGCCAGTAGTATAGACCCACTAGCGGGGGCCGATACGCAGTATTTT. Its protein product is CASSIDPLAGADTQYF.

Remarks on this clone: Other DNA sequences in this specimen translate into the identical CDR3. The chain joins TRBV27 to TRBJ2-7; D not certain. V was trimmed by 1 base and J by 1 base, leaving 8 bases between them. From germline, CDR1 is MNHEY and CDR2 SMNVEV (reference sequence). The length of the CDR3 is 14 residues. CDR3 amino acids: CASSLYGGSYEQYF. The CDR3, as DNA: TGTGCCAGCAGTTTATATGGCGGATCCTACGAGCAGTACTTC.